The clone carrying this TCR beta chain was picked up a small number of times. The antigen remains undetermined. Germline CDR1 is SGHTA and CDR2 is FQGNSA. CDR3 size: 16 residues. V was clipped by 5 bases and J by 9 bases; unmatched bases: 9. PCR was performed a second time for roughly 7 to 12 cycles using a sample-barcoded 5' primer and a J-beta primer mix. TCRdb reprocessed the 5' RACE reads with MiXCR, giving one entry per CDR3 protein. The sample has almost 1 million distinct CDR3 sequences, 51% seen once; the top ten hold about a fifth. This entry comes from a study of blood T cells in healthy people across ages. Study findings and constraints: Aged donors had fewer naive CD4+ cells and lower diversity than long-lived donors. Leaving the PBMCs unsorted stopped any conclusive comparison of naive versus antigen-experienced cells. The recorded TCR beta diversity per million T cells decreased in a roughly linear manner with age.

This sequence originates from a woman aged 60 to 75 in good health. The sample was blood. This chain uses TRBV7-2 with TRBJ2-1; 14 bases are a match to TRBD2. CDR3 nucleotides: TGTGCCAGCAGCCTAACTGGACTAGCGGGAGGAGGTGAGCAGTTCTTC. Its translation is CASSLTGLAGGGEQFF.